This T cell receptor beta chain was documented in a study of blood T cell repertoires in COVID-19. In the study overall: There were acute and convalescent COVID-19 samples, and they came from the United States, Italy and Spain. PBMCs, B-cell-depleted T cells, or T cells were the source of the cDNA or gDNA that made up the material.

V dropped 5 bases and J dropped 8 bases, with 14 bases sitting between them. Germline V gene sequence: CDR1 LNHDA, CDR2 SQIVND (reference sequence). CDR3 size: 13 residues. Authors' analysis steps: The assay estimated nucleated cells by amplifying reference gene primers. Only in-frame clones appear in the TCRdb table, and some are missing; sequencing was by immunoSEQ multiplex PCR. That table supplies the V and J calls and clone size; D and trimming were determined from the DNA. This sample has a few hundred thousand clones; around 90% occur once, and the top ten carry about 2.5%. The specimen sequenced was peripheral blood. This clonotype originated in a young adult with COVID-19, enrolled during active disease. The rearrangement uses TRBV19 and TRBJ2-3; D is perhaps TRBD2 (5 bases). The CDR3 DNA follows: TGTGCCAGTAGTCATCCGGGAATTTCTACGCAGTATTTT. Amino acid sequence: CASSHPGISTQYF.